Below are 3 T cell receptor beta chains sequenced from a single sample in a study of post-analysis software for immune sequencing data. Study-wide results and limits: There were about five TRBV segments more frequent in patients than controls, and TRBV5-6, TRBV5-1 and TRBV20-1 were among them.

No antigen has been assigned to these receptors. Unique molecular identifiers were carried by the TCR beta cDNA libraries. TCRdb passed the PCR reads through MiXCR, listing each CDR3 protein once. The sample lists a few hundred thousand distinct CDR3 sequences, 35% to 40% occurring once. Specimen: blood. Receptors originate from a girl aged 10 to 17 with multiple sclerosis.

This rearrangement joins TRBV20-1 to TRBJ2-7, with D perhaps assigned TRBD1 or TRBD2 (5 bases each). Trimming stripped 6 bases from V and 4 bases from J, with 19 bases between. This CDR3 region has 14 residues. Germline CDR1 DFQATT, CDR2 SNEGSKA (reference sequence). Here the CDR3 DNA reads TGCAGTGCCAATTCGGCCGAGGGGAGTTACGAGCAGTACTTC. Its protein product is CSANSAEGSYEQYF.

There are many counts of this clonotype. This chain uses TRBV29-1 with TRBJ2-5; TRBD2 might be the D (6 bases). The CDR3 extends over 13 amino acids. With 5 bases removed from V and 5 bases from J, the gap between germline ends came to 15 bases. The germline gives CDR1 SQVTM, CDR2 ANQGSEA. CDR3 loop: CSVKGGAGETQYF. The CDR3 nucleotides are TGCAGCGTTAAGGGCGGGGCCGGGGAGACCCAGTACTTC.

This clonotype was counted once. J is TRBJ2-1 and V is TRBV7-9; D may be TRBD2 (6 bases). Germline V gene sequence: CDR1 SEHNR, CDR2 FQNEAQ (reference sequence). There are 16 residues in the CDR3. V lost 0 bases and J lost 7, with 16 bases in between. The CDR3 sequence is CASSLARVADINEQFF. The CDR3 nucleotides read TGTGCCAGCAGCTTAGCGCGGGTAGCGGATATTAATGAGCAGTTCTTC.